A single sample is the source of the 4 T cell receptor beta chains below, sequenced in a study of shared clonotypes between healthy human individuals. The assay was immunoSEQ multiplex PCR, and TCRdb's table has in-frame clones only and misses some. The table shows 1.4 million to 1.5 million clones, with approximately 96% occurring only once. Specimen: naive CD4+ T cells sorted from blood. Stated subset: CD45RA+ positively selected. These receptors were taken from a man between 25 and 39 years old in good health.

V is TRBV9 and J is TRBJ2-2; 7 nucleotides match TRBD2. Germline CDR1 is SGDLS and CDR2 is YYNGEE. Trimming at V came to 4 bases and at J to 1 base, leaving 13 bases not matched to a gene. The CDR3 covers 18 residues. For the CDR3, the DNA is TGTGCCAGCAGCTCCCTGACGGGAGGCCGGGGGAACACCGGGGAGCTGTTTTTT. Its protein is CASSSLTGGRGNTGELFF.

This clone was observed once. V usage is TRBV18 and J usage is TRBJ2-3; 8 nucleotides align to TRBD2. The V gene's germline CDR1 is KGHSH and CDR2 LQKENI. V lost 2 bases, J lost 0 bases, and 7 bases stayed unmatched. The CDR3 spans 17 residues. CDR3 DNA sequence: TGTGCCAGCTCACCAGTCAGAGCGGGAGACAGCACAGATACGCAGTATTTT. This translates into CASSPVRAGDSTDTQYF.

The chain recombines TRBV5-1 with TRBJ2-5; D is perhaps TRBD1 (5 bases). The CDR3 covers 14 residues. V was pared by 2 bases and J by 5 bases, with 13 bases between. Germline CDR1 SGHRS, CDR2 YFSETQ. The DNA of the CDR3 is TGCGCCAGCAGCTTAGGGGCCGGGTACGAGACCCAGTACTTC. It is translated as CASSLGAGYETQYF.

The V call is TRBV18, the J call TRBJ2-5; D may be TRBD1 (6 bases). V lost 4 bases and J 5 bases, leaving 11 bases between the germline ends. There are 13 residues in the CDR3. CDR1 is KGHSH and CDR2 is LQKENI in the germline V gene. The CDR3 region is CASSLADRETQYF. CDR3 sequence (DNA): TGTGCCAGCTCACTTGCCGACAGGGAGACCCAGTACTTC.